This T cell receptor beta chain came from a study of cytomegalovirus exposure and HLA in healthy donors. Germline CDR1 reads SGHTA; CDR2 reads FQGNSA. The V gene end was trimmed by 5 bases and the J gene end by 5 bases; junction bases not matched to a gene: 9. The CDR3 length is 17 residues. The PCR employed 60 Vbeta primers together with 13 Jbeta primers. Profiled with immunoSEQ multiplex PCR; TCRdb holds only in-frame clones, not every one. The data contain roughly 93,000 clones, about 70% of them singletons. The rearrangement joins TRBV7-2 to TRBJ2-3; 14 nucleotides agree with TRBD2. The sequenced material came from PBMCs. This TCR was sampled from a human donor in good health. The CDR3 here is CASSPSGLAGAKDTQYF. DNA of the CDR3: TGTGCCAGCAGCCCCTCGGGACTAGCGGGAGCGAAAGATACGCAGTATTTT.